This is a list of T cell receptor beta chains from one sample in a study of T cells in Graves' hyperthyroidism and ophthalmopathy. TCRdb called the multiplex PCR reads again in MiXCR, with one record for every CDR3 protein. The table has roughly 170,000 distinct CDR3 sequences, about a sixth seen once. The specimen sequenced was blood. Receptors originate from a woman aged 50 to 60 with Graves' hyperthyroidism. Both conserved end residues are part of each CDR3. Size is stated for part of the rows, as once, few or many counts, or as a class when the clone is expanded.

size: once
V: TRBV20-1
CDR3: CSAKTGTNTGELFF

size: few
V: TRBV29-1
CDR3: CSGDDRMNTEVFF

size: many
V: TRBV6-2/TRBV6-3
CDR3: CASSLTGGANYGYTF

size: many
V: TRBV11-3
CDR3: CASSPLRGGAGELFF

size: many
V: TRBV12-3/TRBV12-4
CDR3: CASSSQGFAEAFF

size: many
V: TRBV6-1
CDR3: CASSVGQLTDTQYF

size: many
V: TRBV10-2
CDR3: CASSDPYGQDGYTF

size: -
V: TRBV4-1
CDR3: CASSQDSRVITDTQYF

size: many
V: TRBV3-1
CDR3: CASSQAQRGAEQFF

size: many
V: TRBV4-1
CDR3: CASSQDAGLMNTEAFF

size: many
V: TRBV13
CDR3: CASSLGQVEYSYTF

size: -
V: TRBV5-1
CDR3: CASGTGGTYNEQFF

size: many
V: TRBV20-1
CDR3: CSAGLLGLYNEQFF

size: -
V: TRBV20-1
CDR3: CSASPGPNSYMNTEAFF

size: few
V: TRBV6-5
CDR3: CASSYRGTGTTANYGYTF

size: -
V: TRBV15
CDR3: CATSPEQGTGTDTQYF

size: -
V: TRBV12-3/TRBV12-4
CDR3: CARSTQPHYGYTF

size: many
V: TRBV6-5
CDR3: CASSYDSGRTDTQYF

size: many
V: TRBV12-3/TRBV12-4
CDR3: CASSGTGGANVLTF

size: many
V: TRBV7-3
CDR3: CASSRGGGGANVLTF